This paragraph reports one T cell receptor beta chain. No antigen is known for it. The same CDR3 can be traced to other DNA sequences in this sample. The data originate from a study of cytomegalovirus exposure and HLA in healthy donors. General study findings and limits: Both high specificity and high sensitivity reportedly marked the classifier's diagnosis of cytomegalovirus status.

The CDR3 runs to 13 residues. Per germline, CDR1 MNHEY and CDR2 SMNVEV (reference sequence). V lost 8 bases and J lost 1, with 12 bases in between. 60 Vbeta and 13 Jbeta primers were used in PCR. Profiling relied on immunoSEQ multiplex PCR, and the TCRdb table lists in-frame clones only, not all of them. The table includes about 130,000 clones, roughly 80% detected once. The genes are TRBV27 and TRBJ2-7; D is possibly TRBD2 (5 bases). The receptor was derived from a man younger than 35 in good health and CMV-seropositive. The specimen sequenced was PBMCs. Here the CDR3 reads CASRSSGSYEQYF. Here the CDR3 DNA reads TGTGCCAGCCGGTCCAGCGGTTCCTACGAGCAGTACTTC.